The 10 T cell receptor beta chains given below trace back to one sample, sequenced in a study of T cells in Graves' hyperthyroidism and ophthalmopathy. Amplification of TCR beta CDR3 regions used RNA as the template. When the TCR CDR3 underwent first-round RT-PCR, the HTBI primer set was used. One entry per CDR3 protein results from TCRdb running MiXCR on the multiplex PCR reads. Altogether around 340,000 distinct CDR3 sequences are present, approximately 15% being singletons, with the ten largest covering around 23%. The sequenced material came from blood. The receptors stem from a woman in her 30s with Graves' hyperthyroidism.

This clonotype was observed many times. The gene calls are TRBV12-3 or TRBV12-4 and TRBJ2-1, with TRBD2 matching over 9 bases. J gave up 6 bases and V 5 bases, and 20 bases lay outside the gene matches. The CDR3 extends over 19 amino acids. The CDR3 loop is CASSPRWGAPSGTTNEQFF. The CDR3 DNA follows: TGTGCCAGCAGTCCTCGTTGGGGGGCGCCTAGCGGGACAACCAATGAGCAGTTCTTC.

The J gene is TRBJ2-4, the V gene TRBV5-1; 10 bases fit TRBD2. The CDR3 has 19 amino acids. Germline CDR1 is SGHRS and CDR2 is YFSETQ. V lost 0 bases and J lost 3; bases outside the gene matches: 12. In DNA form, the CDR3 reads TGCGCCAGCAGCTTGGTCTTCGGTCTAGCGGGAGACGGCAAAAACATTCAGTACTTC. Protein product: CASSLVFGLAGDGKNIQYF.

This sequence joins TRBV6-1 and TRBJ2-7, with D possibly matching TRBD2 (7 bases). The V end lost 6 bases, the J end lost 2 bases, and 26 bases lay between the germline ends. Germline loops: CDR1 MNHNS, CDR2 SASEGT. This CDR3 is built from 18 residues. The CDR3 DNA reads TGTGCCAGCAGCACCTCCTTCACCCGGGGAGGGGGACCCTACGAGCAGTACTTC. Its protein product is CASSTSFTRGGGPYEQYF.

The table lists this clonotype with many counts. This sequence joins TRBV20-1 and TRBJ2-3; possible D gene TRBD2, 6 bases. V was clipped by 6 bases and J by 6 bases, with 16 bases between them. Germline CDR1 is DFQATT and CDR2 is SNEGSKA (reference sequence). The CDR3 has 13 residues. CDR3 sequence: CSALNGGSDTQYF. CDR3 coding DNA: TGCAGTGCCCTAAACGGGGGTAGCGATACGCAGTATTTT.

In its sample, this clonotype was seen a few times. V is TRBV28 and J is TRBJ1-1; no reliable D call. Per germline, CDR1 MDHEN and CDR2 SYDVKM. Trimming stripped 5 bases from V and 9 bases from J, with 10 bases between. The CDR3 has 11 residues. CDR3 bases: TGTGCCAGCAGTATTGGAAGTAAAGCTTTCTTT. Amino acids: CASSIGSKAFF.

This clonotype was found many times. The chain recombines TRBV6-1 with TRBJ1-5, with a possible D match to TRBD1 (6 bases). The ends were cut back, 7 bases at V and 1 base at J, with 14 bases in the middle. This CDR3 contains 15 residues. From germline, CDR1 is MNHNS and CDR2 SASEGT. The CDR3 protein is CASNPFGGSNQPQHF. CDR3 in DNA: TGTGCCAGCAATCCTTTCGGGGGCAGCAATCAGCCCCAGCATTTT.

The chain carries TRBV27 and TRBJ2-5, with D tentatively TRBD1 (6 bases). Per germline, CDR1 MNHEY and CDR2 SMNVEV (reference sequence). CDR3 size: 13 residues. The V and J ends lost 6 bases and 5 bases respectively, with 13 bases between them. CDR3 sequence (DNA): TGTGCCAGCAGAAAAACAGGGACGGAGACCCAGTACTTC. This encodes CASRKTGTETQYF.

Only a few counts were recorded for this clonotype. CDR3 loop: CASTTLEQFPNEQFF. The CDR3 nucleotides are TGTGCCAGCACCACTTTGGAACAGTTTCCGAATGAGCAGTTCTTC. The chain uses TRBV6-2 or TRBV6-3 and TRBJ2-1; no definite D call. This CDR3 region has 15 residues. The ends were cut back, 7 bases at V and 7 bases at J, with 20 bases in the middle. CDR1 is MNHEY and CDR2 is SVGEGT in the germline V gene.

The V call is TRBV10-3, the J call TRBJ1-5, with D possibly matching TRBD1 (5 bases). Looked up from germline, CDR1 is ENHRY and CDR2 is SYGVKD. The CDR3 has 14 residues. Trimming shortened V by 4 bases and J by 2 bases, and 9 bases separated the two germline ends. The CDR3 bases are TGTGCCATCAGTGCAGGGATGGGCAATCAGCCCCAGCATTTT. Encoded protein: CAISAGMGNQPQHF.

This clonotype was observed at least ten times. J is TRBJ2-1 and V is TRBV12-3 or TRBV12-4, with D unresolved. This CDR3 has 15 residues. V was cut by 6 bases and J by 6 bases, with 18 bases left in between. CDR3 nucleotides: TGTGCCAGCAGCCCTAGTTTGTGGGGTAGCAATGAGCAGTTCTTC. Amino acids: CASSPSLWGSNEQFF.